This TCR beta chain was obtained from a study of Graves' ophthalmopathy and Graves' hyperthyroidism. Transcripts of RNA were the source for amplifying TCR beta CDR3 regions. A first-round RT-PCR used HTBI primers, followed by a second-round multiplex PCR. TCRdb re-called the multiplex PCR reads through MiXCR, storing one row per CDR3 protein. This sample has approximately 1.2 million distinct CDR3 sequences, with around a third found just once. Study-wide results and limits: From stable hyperthyroidism, ophthalmopathy was separated by a 13-signature model with 87.88% sensitivity and approximately 81% specificity. The model's ophthalmopathy progression predictions had roughly 65% sensitivity and approximately 72% specificity. In blood, most expanded thyroid clonotypes above 0.001 frequency were also detected.

This clonotype was counted a few times. What it recognizes is unknown. This CDR3 is 14 amino acids long. The germline V gene has CDR1 MGHDK and CDR2 SYGVNS. Trimming shortened V by 5 bases and J by 3 bases, and 14 bases separated the two germline ends. Hyperthyroidism patients, aged 18 to 65, were newly diagnosed, under 2 months' duration. The sequence derives from an adult man with Graves' hyperthyroidism. This chain uses TRBV25-1 with TRBJ2-7; D might be TRBD1 (6 bases). Source material: peripheral blood or thyroid tissue (not recorded which). Written as DNA, the CDR3 is TGTGCCAGCAGTTCCGACAGGAAAGTCTACGAGCAGTACTTC. Translation gives CASSSDRKVYEQYF.